This T cell receptor beta chain originates from a study of blood T cell repertoires in COVID-19. Sequencing was performed with immunoSEQ multiplex PCR; in TCRdb, only in-frame clones are kept and a portion is missing. Of about 100,000 clones detected, around 85% appear once; the ten largest clones hold around 1.9%. Germline-derived CDR1 and CDR2 are SGHNT and YENEEA. The CDR3 loop spans 15 amino acids. V was clipped by 2 bases and J by 5 bases; unmatched bases: 1. This clonotype was obtained from a woman between 65 and 79 years old with active or convalescent COVID-19. The sample was peripheral blood. The genes are TRBV11-3 and TRBJ2-1; 12 bases align to TRBD2. The CDR3 bases are TGTGCCAGCAGCTTAAGGACTAGCGGGGACAATGAGCAGTTCTTC. Translation: CASSLRTSGDNEQFF.